A single sample is the source of the 22 T cell receptor beta chains below, sequenced in a study of blood T cell repertoires in COVID-19. Profiled with immunoSEQ multiplex PCR; TCRdb holds only in-frame clones, not every one. The data contain 220,000 or so clones, approximately 81% of them singletons. What was sequenced was peripheral blood. The receptors here all came from a woman aged 55-75 years who had recovered from COVID-19.

This clone has a handful of counts. V is TRBV19 and J is TRBJ1-1; 7 bases align to TRBD1. Germline values: CDR1 LNHDA, CDR2 SQIVND (reference sequence). The CDR3 extends over 13 amino acids. The V gene end was trimmed by 3 bases and the J gene end by 8 bases; junction bases not matched to a gene: 6. The CDR3 reads CASSIETGLEAFF. The CDR3 DNA is TGTGCCAGTAGTATTGAGACAGGGTTAGAAGCTTTCTTT. Variable domain in full (rest from reference TRBV19 and TRBJ1-1): DGGITQSPKYLFRKEGQNVTLSCEQNLNHDAMYWYRQDPGQGLRLIYYSQIVNDFQKGDIAEGYSVSREKKESFPLTVTSAQKNPTAFYLCASSIETGLEAFFGQGTRLTVV.

J is TRBJ2-2 and V is TRBV7-8; perhaps TRBD2 as D (7 bases). Germline V gene sequence: CDR1 SGHVS, CDR2 FQNEAQ. Trimming pared 5 bases from V and 0 bases from J, leaving 16 bases between. The CDR3 length is 17 residues. The CDR3 DNA follows: TGTGCCAGCAGCCGAGTTTTCGGGGGGCCGAACACCGGGGAGCTGTTTTTT. Its translation: CASSRVFGGPNTGELFF. Supplemented by reference TRBV7-8 and TRBJ2-2, the full variable domain reads GAGVSQSPRYKVAKRGQDVALRCDPISGHVSLFWYQQALGQGPEFLTYFQNEAQLDKSGLPSDRFFAERPEGSVSTLKIQRTQQEDSAVYLCASSRVFGGPNTGELFFGEGSRLTVL.

The rearrangement links TRBV7-9 to TRBJ1-2, with a weak D call TRBD1 (6 bases). The CDR3 extends over 13 amino acids. V lost 5 bases to trimming and J lost 3 bases, with 10 bases between them. Germline V CDR1 and CDR2: SEHNR, FQNEAQ (reference sequence). CDR3 amino acids: CASSPHRDYGYTF. The CDR3 coding sequence is TGTGCCAGCAGCCCCCACAGGGACTATGGCTACACCTTC. Complete variable domain (other parts from reference TRBV7-9 and TRBJ1-2): DTGVSQNPRHKITKRGQNVTFRCDPISEHNRLYWYRQTLGQGPEFLTYFQNEAQLEKSRLLSDRFSAERPKGSFSTLEIQRTEQGDSAMYLCASSPHRDYGYTFGSGTRLTVV.

This sequence joins TRBV30 and TRBJ2-7; 9 bases line up with TRBD1. With V trimmed by 3 bases and J by 2 bases, 2 bases remained unmatched. CDR3 size: 13 residues. CDR1 and CDR2 (germline): GTSNPN, SVGIG (reference sequence). CDR3 protein: CAWRGTGTYEQYF. DNA of the CDR3: TGTGCCTGGAGAGGGACAGGGACCTACGAGCAGTACTTC.

The chain carries TRBV11-2 and TRBJ1-3; D possibly corresponds to TRBD1 (5 bases). Looked up from germline, CDR1 is SGHAT and CDR2 is FQNNGV. V was trimmed by 1 base and J by 1 base, leaving 8 bases between them. The CDR3 consists of 15 residues. The CDR3 spells CASSLAAGSGNTIYF. The CDR3 DNA sequence: TGTGCCAGCAGCTTAGCGGCAGGGTCTGGAAACACCATATATTTT. The variable domain in full, completed from reference TRBV11-2 and TRBJ1-3, reads EAGVAQSPRYKIIEKRQSVAFWCNPISGHATLYWYQQILGQGPKLLIQFQNNGVVDDSQLPKDRFSAERLKGVDSTLKIQPAKLEDSAVYLCASSLAAGSGNTIYFGEGSWLTVV.

The CDR3 DNA sequence: TGTGCCAGCAGCGTAGTTAGGACAGATGAAGCTTTCTTT. It specifies CASSVVRTDEAFF. The chain has TRBV9 and TRBJ1-1; D might be TRBD1 (6 bases). V was pared by 0 bases and J by 7 bases, with 10 bases between. The germline V gene has CDR1 SGDLS and CDR2 YYNGEE. The CDR3 has 13 residues.

Worth noting for this clone: The sample carries other DNA sequences with the same CDR3. The chain carries TRBV12-3 or TRBV12-4 and TRBJ2-7, with no clear D. The CDR3 consists of 13 residues. Trimming pared 3 bases from V and 2 bases from J, leaving 8 bases between. CDR3 protein: CASSLGQTYEQYF. CDR3 nucleotide sequence: TGTGCCAGCAGTTTGGGCCAGACCTACGAGCAGTACTTC.

This chain links TRBV7-8 with TRBJ2-2, with D possibly being TRBD1 (6 bases). Looked up from germline, CDR1 is SGHVS and CDR2 is FQNEAQ. Trimming removed 5 bases at V and 5 bases at J, with 9 bases between. The CDR3 runs to 13 residues. CDR3 in DNA: TGTGCCAGCAGCGAAGACAGGACCGGGGAGCTGTTTTTT. Translated, it gives CASSEDRTGELFF.

CDR3 region: CASSQGQGASTDTQYF. The CDR3 DNA is TGCGCCAGCAGCCAAGGACAGGGAGCGAGCACAGATACGCAGTATTTT. The rearrangement joins TRBV4-1 to TRBJ2-3; 7 bases match TRBD1. Looked up from germline, CDR1 is MGHRA and CDR2 is YSYEKL. The CDR3 covers 16 residues. V dropped 1 base and J dropped 0; count of bases not matched to a gene: 4.

A word on this clone: This same CDR3 is encoded by further DNA sequences in the sample. In DNA form, the CDR3 reads TGTGCCAGCAGTTTATCTGACTATGGCTACACCTTC. The encoded protein is CASSLSDYGYTF. This chain links TRBV28 with TRBJ1-2, with unresolved D. CDR3 length: 12 amino acids. In germline, CDR1 is MDHEN, CDR2 SYDVKM. V was cut by 1 base and J by 3 bases, with 3 bases left in between.

The rearrangement joins TRBV3-1 (or the pseudogene TRBV3-2) to TRBJ2-5; the match to TRBD2 covers 7 bases. The CDR3 is made up of 15 amino acids. Trimming took 5 bases from V and 4 from J; bases not matched to a gene: 10. Germline V gives CDR1 LGHDT, CDR2 YNNKEL (reference sequence). The CDR3 DNA is TGTGCCAGCAGCTCCGACCGGGACTATGTAGAGACCCAGTACTTC. Translation gives CASSSDRDYVETQYF.

This chain uses TRBV2 with TRBJ1-5; the D gene is possibly TRBD1 (6 bases). The V gene's germline CDR1 is SNHLY and CDR2 FYNNEI. Trimming took off 2 bases at V and 9 bases at J, with 17 bases between the two ends. The CDR3 consists of 15 residues. CDR3 in amino acids: CASSELQGSGGPQHF. CDR3 bases: TGTGCCAGCAGTGAATTACAGGGCTCTGGGGGGCCCCAGCATTTT.

The gene calls are TRBV12-5 and TRBJ2-7; 7 bases line up with TRBD1. Trimming at V came to 6 bases and at J to 3 bases, leaving 5 bases not matched to a gene. Germline V gives CDR1 LGHNT, CDR2 FRNRAP. The CDR3 contains 13 residues. CDR3 in amino acids: CASGLDRDYEQYF. CDR3 in DNA: TGTGCTAGTGGCCTAGACAGGGACTACGAGCAGTACTTC. The whole variable domain, filled in from reference TRBV12-5 and TRBJ2-7, reads DARVTQTPRHKVTEMGQEVTMRCQPILGHNTVFWYRQTMMQGLELLAYFRNRAPLDDSGMPKDRFSAEMPDATLATLKIQPSEPRDSAVYFCASGLDRDYEQYFGPGTRLTVT.

V gene TRBV5-1 combines with J gene TRBJ2-5, with no clear D. Per germline, CDR1 SGHRS and CDR2 YFSETQ. CDR3 size: 16 residues. V lost 0 bases and J 0 bases, leaving 12 bases between the germline ends. The CDR3: CASSLVVQTNQETQYF. Written as DNA, the CDR3 is TGCGCCAGCAGCTTGGTCGTACAGACGAACCAAGAGACCCAGTACTTC.

The V and J genes are TRBV6-2 or TRBV6-3 and TRBJ2-3; D gene uncertain. Between the trimmed V and J ends, which lost 5 bases and 9 bases, there was a span of 15 bases. Germline V lookup: CDR1 MNHEY, CDR2 SVGEGT. This CDR3 contains 13 residues. The CDR3 loop is CASSPPLDGTQYF. CDR3 nucleotide sequence: TGTGCCAGCAGTCCCCCGCTAGACGGGACGCAGTATTTT.

CDR3 sequence reads: CASSQDPGLAGTYEQYF. The CDR3, as DNA: TGCGCCAGCAGCCAAGATCCGGGACTAGCGGGCACCTACGAGCAGTACTTC. This chain connects TRBV4-1 to TRBJ2-7, with TRBD2 matching over 12 bases. Trimming took 0 bases from V and 2 from J; bases not matched to a gene: 5. The germline V gene has CDR1 MGHRA and CDR2 YSYEKL. CDR3 length: 17 residues.

The chain is built from TRBV19 and TRBJ2-2; 11 bases align to TRBD1. In germline, CDR1 is LNHDA, CDR2 SQIVND (reference sequence). V was pared by 0 bases and J by 6 bases, with 6 bases of the junction left unmatched. CDR3 size: 17 residues. DNA of the CDR3: TGTGCCAGTAGTATAGACGACCCGGGACAGGGGGCCGGGGAGCTGTTTTTT. Translated, it gives CASSIDDPGQGAGELFF.

The chain is built from TRBV4-3 and TRBJ2-3, with 7 bases aligning to TRBD2. The CDR3 has 19 residues. V gave up 2 bases and J gave up 1 base; unmatched junction bases: 15. Per germline, CDR1 LGHNA and CDR2 YSLEER. CDR3 region: CASSQRLPGGRVRTDTQYF. CDR3 coding DNA: TGCGCCAGCAGCCAAAGATTGCCCGGGGGGAGGGTGCGCACAGATACGCAGTATTTT.

The V gene is TRBV7-9, the J gene TRBJ2-2; D may be TRBD1 (5 bases). The germline V and J ends were trimmed by 2 bases and 0 bases, with 13 bases remaining between them. Germline CDR1 is SEHNR and CDR2 is FQNEAQ (reference sequence). The CDR3 loop spans 17 amino acids. The CDR3 reads CASSLPTTEANTGELFF. CDR3 DNA sequence: TGTGCCAGCAGCTTACCCACGACAGAAGCGAACACCGGGGAGCTGTTTTTT.

This chain uses TRBV7-9 with TRBJ1-5; 7 bases are a match to TRBD1. CDR1 is SEHNR, CDR2 FQNEAQ, per germline (reference sequence). The CDR3 contains 14 residues. The V and J ends lost 6 bases and 3 bases, in that order; junction bases with no gene match: 5. The DNA for the CDR3 is TGTGCCAGCAGGGAGGGACAGCCCAATCAGCCCCAGCATTTT. Amino acid sequence: CASREGQPNQPQHF.

The CDR3 sequence: CAWSVGARGEYGYTF. CDR3 DNA sequence: TGTGCCTGGAGTGTAGGGGCCAGGGGAGAGTATGGCTACACCTTC. The chain carries TRBV30 and TRBJ1-2, with a tentative D call TRBD1 (6 bases). The V and J ends lost 0 bases and 5 bases respectively, with 16 bases between them. This CDR3 spans 15 amino acids. CDR1 and CDR2 (germline): GTSNPN, SVGIG (reference sequence).

The CDR3 DNA is TGTGCCAGCAGCCAGACTCGGAGGGACGGGAGTAACACTGAAGCTTTCTTT. This codes for CASSQTRRDGSNTEAFF. V gene TRBV3-1 (or the pseudogene TRBV3-2) combines with J gene TRBJ1-1; D might be TRBD1 (5 bases). The CDR3 runs to 17 residues. The germline gives CDR1 LGHDT, CDR2 YNNKEL (reference sequence). The V end was cut by 3 bases, the J end by 2 bases, with 19 bases between.